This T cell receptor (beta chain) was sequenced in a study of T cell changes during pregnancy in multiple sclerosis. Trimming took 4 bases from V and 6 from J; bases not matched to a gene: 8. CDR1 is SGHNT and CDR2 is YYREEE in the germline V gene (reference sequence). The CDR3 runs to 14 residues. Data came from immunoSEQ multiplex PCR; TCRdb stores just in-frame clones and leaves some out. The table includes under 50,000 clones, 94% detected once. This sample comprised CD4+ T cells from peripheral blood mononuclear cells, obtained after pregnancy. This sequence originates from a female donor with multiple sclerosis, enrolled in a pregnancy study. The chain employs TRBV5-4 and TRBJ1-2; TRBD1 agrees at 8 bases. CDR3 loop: CASSGNQGANGYTF. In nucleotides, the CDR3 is TGTGCCAGCAGCGGCAATCAGGGGGCAAATGGCTACACCTTC. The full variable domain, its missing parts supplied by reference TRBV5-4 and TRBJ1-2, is ETGVTQSPTHLIKTRGQQVTLRCSSQSGHNTVSWYQQALGQGPQFIFQYYREEENGRGNFPPRFSGLQFPNYSSELNVNALELDDSALYLCASSGNQGANGYTFGSGTRLTVV.